The T cell receptor (beta chain) under discussion was sequenced for a study of shared T cell receptors in the human thymus. Measured with immunoSEQ multiplex PCR; TCRdb has only the in-frame clones, and not every one. The sample holds hundreds of thousands of clones; 87% are singletons and the top ten take roughly 0.0094%. The same data also contributed to another study, on human thymus T cells. From that report: Corrective heart surgery yielded resections, and these provided the thymus tissue. Gene usage for V and J segments appeared biased in thymic and blood repertoires. The related literature has documented a marked overlap of thymic repertoires among unrelated individuals.

This clonotype was sampled from a boy younger than two with a congenital heart defect. Source material: thymocytes.

The CDR3 nucleotides read TGTGCCAGCACCCACCTCGGGAAGGTTGCCACGAACACTGAAGCTTTCTTT. It yields the protein CASTHLGKVATNTEAFF. The rearrangement uses TRBV13 and TRBJ1-1; D gene unclear. Germline CDR1 is PRHDT and CDR2 is FYEKMQ (reference sequence). This CDR3 has 17 amino acids. The ends were cut back, 7 bases at V and 1 base at J, with 22 bases in the middle.